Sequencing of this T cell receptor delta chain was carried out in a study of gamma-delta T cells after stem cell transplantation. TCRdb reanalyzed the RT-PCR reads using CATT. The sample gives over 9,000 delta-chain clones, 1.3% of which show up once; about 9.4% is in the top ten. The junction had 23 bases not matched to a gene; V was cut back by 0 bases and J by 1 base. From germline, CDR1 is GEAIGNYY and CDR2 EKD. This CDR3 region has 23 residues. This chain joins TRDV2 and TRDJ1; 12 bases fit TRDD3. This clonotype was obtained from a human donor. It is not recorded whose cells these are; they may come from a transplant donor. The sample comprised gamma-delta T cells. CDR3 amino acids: CACDTVGGGSGGYASPSTDKLIF. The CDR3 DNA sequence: TGTGCCTGTGACACCGTAGGGGGCGGATCTGGGGGATACGCTTCTCCCTCCACCGATAAACTCATCTTT.